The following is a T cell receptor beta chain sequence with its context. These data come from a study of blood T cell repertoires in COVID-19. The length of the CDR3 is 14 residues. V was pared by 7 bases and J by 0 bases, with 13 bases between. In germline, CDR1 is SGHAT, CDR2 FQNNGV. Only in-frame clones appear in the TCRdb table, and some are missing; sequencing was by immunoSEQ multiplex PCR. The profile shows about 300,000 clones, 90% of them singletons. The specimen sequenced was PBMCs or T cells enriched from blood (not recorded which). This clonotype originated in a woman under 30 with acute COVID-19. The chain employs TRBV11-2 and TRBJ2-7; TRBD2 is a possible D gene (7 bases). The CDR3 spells CASTAGGRSYEQYF. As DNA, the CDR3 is TGTGCCAGCACAGCCGGGGGGCGCTCCTACGAGCAGTACTTC.